The 20 T cell receptor beta chains below were found in one sample sequenced in a study of T cell responses to AZD1222 COVID-19 vaccine. Profiled with immunoSEQ multiplex PCR; TCRdb holds only in-frame clones, not every one. This table has some 83,000 clones, more than 75% appearing once. Sequenced here: peripheral blood, sampled on day 0 of AZD1222 vaccination. Source of these receptors: an adult in good health.

J is TRBJ1-4 and V is TRBV6-5; tentative D call: TRBD1 (5 bases). Germline V CDR1 and CDR2: MNHEY, SVGAGI. The CDR3 runs to 15 residues. Between the trimmed V and J ends, which lost 5 bases and 8 bases, there was a span of 18 bases. The CDR3 nucleotides read TGTGCCAGCAGTCCACTGGGCCAGGGAATCGAAAAACTGTTTTTT. It yields the protein CASSPLGQGIEKLFF.

The chain recombines TRBV6-6 with TRBJ2-7; TRBD2 matches 8 bases. J gave up 5 bases and V 5 bases, and 8 bases lay outside the gene matches. There are 14 residues in the CDR3. CDR1 is MNHNY, CDR2 SVGAGI, per germline (reference sequence). The CDR3 loop is CASSAGGGPDEQYF. The DNA for the CDR3 is TGTGCCAGCAGTGCTGGCGGGGGGCCAGACGAGCAGTACTTC.

V and J are TRBV27 and TRBJ2-1, with 10 nucleotides matching TRBD1. Trimming took 2 bases from V and 7 from J; bases not matched to a gene: 2. Germline loops: CDR1 MNHEY, CDR2 SMNVEV (reference sequence). The CDR3 covers 14 residues. The DNA of the CDR3 is TGTGCCAGCAGTTTACAGGACAGGGGGAATGAGCAGTTCTTC. It specifies CASSLQDRGNEQFF.

The rearrangement joins TRBV7-6 to TRBJ2-1; 7 nucleotides match TRBD1. This CDR3 is built from 17 residues. J gave up 0 bases and V 2 bases, and 7 bases lay outside the gene matches. Looked up from germline, CDR1 is SGHVS and CDR2 is FNYEAQ. CDR3 in DNA: TGTGCCAGCAGCTTATGGGACAGTGAAATCTCCTACAATGAGCAGTTCTTC. Protein product: CASSLWDSEISYNEQFF.

The rearrangement joins TRBV15 to TRBJ2-3; D ambiguous. The V end lost 3 bases, the J end lost 2 bases, and 9 bases lay between the germline ends. The V gene's germline CDR1 is LNHNV and CDR2 YYDKDF (reference sequence). CDR3 length equals 14 residues. The CDR3 reads CATSSWDYTDTQYF. In DNA, the CDR3 is TGTGCCACCAGCAGTTGGGATTACACAGATACGCAGTATTTT.

This CDR3 reads CASSQAEGGKQYF. The DNA for the CDR3 is TGCGCCAGCAGCCAAGCGGAGGGTGGCAAGCAGTACTTC. V and J are TRBV4-3 and TRBJ2-7; D might be TRBD2 (6 bases). The CDR3 contains 13 residues. Germline loops: CDR1 LGHNA, CDR2 YSLEER. With 1 base removed from V and 8 bases from J, the gap between germline ends came to 12 bases.

The chain combines TRBV7-2 with TRBJ2-1; D not resolved. Germline V gives CDR1 SGHTA, CDR2 FQGNSA. V was clipped by 3 bases and J by 2 bases, with 14 bases between them. This CDR3 spans 16 amino acids. CDR3 nucleotides: TGTGCCAGCAGCTTGACCATAGCACAGCCCTACAATGAGCAGTTCTTC. Encoded protein: CASSLTIAQPYNEQFF. Using reference TRBV7-2 and TRBJ2-1 for the parts outside the CDR3, the full variable domain is GAGVSQSPSNKVTEKGKDVELRCDPISGHTALYWYRQSLGQGLEFLIYFQGNSAPDKSGLPSDRFSAERTGGSVSTLTIQRTQQEDSAVYLCASSLTIAQPYNEQFFGPGTRLTVL.

This chain links TRBV30 with TRBJ1-5, with 7 bases aligning to TRBD1. The ends lost 2 bases at V and 4 bases at J; junction bases unmatched: 5. There are 14 residues in the CDR3. CDR1 is GTSNPN and CDR2 is SVGIG in the germline V gene (reference sequence). CDR3 residues: CAWSLSGGNQPQHF. The CDR3, as DNA: TGTGCCTGGAGTCTATCAGGGGGGAATCAGCCCCAGCATTTT.

The rearrangement joins TRBV11-2 to TRBJ1-5, with D possibly TRBD1 on 6 matching bases. The V gene's germline CDR1 is SGHAT and CDR2 FQNNGV. Deletions cut 0 bases from V and 2 bases from J, with 11 bases between. This CDR3 comprises 16 residues. The CDR3 loop reads CASSLEGGAGNQPQHF. The CDR3 region has the DNA TGTGCCAGCAGCTTAGAAGGGGGGGCTGGCAATCAGCCCCAGCATTTT.

The rearrangement links TRBV19 to TRBJ2-3; 14 bases are shared with TRBD2. The CDR3 totals 17 residues. V shed 7 bases and J 1 base; nucleotides not matched to a gene: 7. The germline CDR1 and CDR2 sequences are LNHDA and SQIVND (reference sequence). CDR3 sequence (DNA): TGTGCCAGTACCAGGACTAGCGGGAGGTTGGGCACAGATACGCAGTATTTT. Amino acids: CASTRTSGRLGTDTQYF.

In its sample, this clone was seen once. The chain couples TRBV6-6 to TRBJ1-2; D unclear. The CDR3 contains 13 residues. V was cut by 5 bases and J by 4 bases, with 11 bases left in between. Germline lookup yields CDR1 MNHNY and CDR2 SVGAGI (reference sequence). CDR3 in amino acids: CASSPGRTYGYTF. For the CDR3, the DNA is TGTGCCAGCAGTCCCGGACGGACCTATGGCTACACCTTC.

In the case of this clone: Other DNA sequences of this sample code for an identical CDR3. The rearrangement links TRBV25-1 to TRBJ2-3, with a tentative D call TRBD2 (5 bases). Germline V CDR1 and CDR2: MGHDK, SYGVNS. This CDR3 contains 13 residues. V was shortened by 3 bases and J by 3 bases, with 7 bases between the two germline ends. The CDR3 sequence: CASSDGGTDTQYF. CDR3 bases: TGTGCCAGCAGTGACGGCGGGACAGATACGCAGTATTTT.

This chain links TRBV6-5 with TRBJ1-4; no definite D call. The CDR3 is 13 amino acids. V lost 7 bases, J lost 2 bases, and 8 bases lay in between. The germline V gene has CDR1 MNHEY and CDR2 SVGAGI. CDR3 amino acids: CASIGFTNEKLFF. The CDR3 DNA sequence: TGTGCCAGCATCGGTTTCACTAATGAAAAACTGTTTTTT.

The chain couples TRBV12-3 or TRBV12-4 to TRBJ1-2; no definite D call. The CDR3 contains 12 residues. Trimming pared 3 bases from V and 2 bases from J, leaving 4 bases between. The CDR3 DNA is TGTGCCAGCAGTTTTGTAAACTATGGCTACACCTTC. As protein: CASSFVNYGYTF.

The chain recombines TRBV18 with TRBJ2-1; TRBD2 might be the D (5 bases). The germline V and J ends were trimmed by 1 base and 0 bases, with 10 bases remaining between them. The CDR3 extends over 16 amino acids. Looked up from germline, CDR1 is KGHSH and CDR2 is LQKENI. CDR3 region: CASSPRKRSSYNEQFF. CDR3 DNA sequence: TGTGCCAGCTCACCACGTAAGCGGAGCTCCTACAATGAGCAGTTCTTC.

The rearrangement links TRBV27 to TRBJ1-1; weak D call: TRBD1 (5 bases). Per the germline V gene, CDR1 is MNHEY and CDR2 is SMNVEV (reference sequence). Trimming left V 3 bases short and J 7 bases short, with 9 bases between. The CDR3 length is 12 residues. The CDR3 is CASSFRDGEAFF. Written as DNA, the CDR3 is TGTGCCAGCAGTTTCCGGGACGGTGAAGCTTTCTTT.

This chain connects TRBV4-2 to TRBJ1-5; D is unclear. CDR1 and CDR2 (germline): LGHNA, YNFKEQ. The CDR3 runs 14 residues. V was trimmed by 0 bases and J by 3 bases, leaving 6 bases between them. CDR3 sequence (DNA): TGTGCCAGCAGCCAAGATCTAACCAATCAGCCCCAGCATTTT. It translates to CASSQDLTNQPQHF.

The rearrangement uses TRBV29-1 and TRBJ2-7; TRBD2 matches 12 bases. This CDR3 region has 15 residues. Germline trimming cut 4 bases from V and 4 bases from J; bases unmatched to any gene: 8. The germline gives CDR1 SQVTM, CDR2 ANQGSEA. CDR3 sequence reads: CSVAASGRASYEQYF. The CDR3 region has the DNA TGCAGCGTTGCGGCTAGCGGGAGGGCCTCGTACGAGCAGTACTTC.

This chain links TRBV15 with TRBJ2-7; TRBD1 matches at 7 bases. Trimming cost V 2 bases and J 3 bases; bases outside gene matches: 7. The CDR3 contains 15 residues. Germline assignment: CDR1 LNHNV and CDR2 YYDKDF (reference sequence). The CDR3 sequence is CATSRIRQGIYEQYF. The CDR3 nucleotides read TGTGCCACCAGCAGAATTCGACAGGGCATCTACGAGCAGTACTTC.

The chain has TRBV25-1 and TRBJ1-2; no firm D call. This CDR3 has 13 residues. Germline V gives CDR1 MGHDK, CDR2 SYGVNS. V gave up 2 bases and J gave up 8 bases, with 12 bases separating them. The CDR3 region is CASSEHRDRGYTF. Here the CDR3 DNA reads TGTGCCAGCAGTGAACATAGGGATCGGGGCTACACCTTC.